Described below is a single T cell receptor beta chain sequence and its context. The entry originates in a study of shared T cell receptors in the human thymus. Assay: immunoSEQ multiplex PCR; the TCRdb copy retains only in-frame clones and omits some. The top ten hold about 0.0098% of the sample, which has 700,000 to 750,000 clones, 80% to 90% seen once. Germline lookup yields CDR1 MRHNA and CDR2 SNTAGT. The CDR3 extends over 14 amino acids. Trimming left V 2 bases short and J 8 bases short, with 15 bases between. These data also formed part of another study, on human thymus T cells. As that report states: Corrective surgery for congenital heart defects was being performed on the healthy Finnish infants who were the donors. In corrective heart surgery, resections were taken, and these provided the thymus tissue. Thymic and blood repertoires appeared to display a bias in their usage of V and J genes. Unrelated individuals reportedly shared highly overlapping thymic TCR repertoires.

The sample was thymocytes. The sequence was collected from a girl less than two years old with a congenital heart defect. J is TRBJ1-2 and V is TRBV6-4; tentative D call: TRBD1 (5 bases). The chain's CDR3 is CASSDPSGGGGYTF. DNA of the CDR3: TGTGCCAGCAGTGACCCCTCTGGGGGAGGAGGCTACACCTTC.